This is a list of T cell receptor beta chains from one sample in a study of PD-1 blockade in classical Hodgkin lymphoma. Measured with immunoSEQ multiplex PCR; TCRdb has only the in-frame clones, and not every one. In the table there are more than 25,000 clones, roughly nine tenths of which are singletons. The sequenced sample was CD4+ T cells from blood. The source is a human donor with classical Hodgkin lymphoma. The CDR3 runs from the conserved cysteine through the conserved F or W. Each record gives: CDR3 length, V gene, J gene, clone size, D gene, CDR3 protein, CDR3 DNA. The D gene is left open where the match is weak. Only part of the rows carry a size: once, few, many, or a class if the clone is expanded.

len: 12
v_gene: TRBV2
j_gene: TRBJ2-5
abundance: .
d_gene: .
CDR3aa: CASSIVGETQYF
CDR3nt: TGTGCCAGCAGTATAGTCGGGGAGACCCAGTACTTC

len: 14
v_gene: TRBV7-2
j_gene: TRBJ2-7
abundance: .
d_gene: .
CDR3aa: CASSPRGLAGEQYF
CDR3nt: TGTGCCAGCAGCCCTAGAGGCTTAGCAGGCGAGCAGTACTTC

len: 13
v_gene: TRBV30
j_gene: TRBJ1-4
abundance: once
d_gene: TRBD1
CDR3aa: CAWTRDRNEKLFF
CDR3nt: TGTGCCTGGACGCGGGACAGAAATGAAAAACTGTTTTTT

len: 15
v_gene: TRBV11-2
j_gene: TRBJ2-7
abundance: .
d_gene: TRBD2
CDR3aa: CASSLEGGLAYEQYF
CDR3nt: TGTGCCAGCAGCTTAGAGGGTGGACTAGCCTACGAGCAGTACTTC

len: 15
v_gene: TRBV19
j_gene: TRBJ2-2
abundance: .
d_gene: TRBD2
CDR3aa: CASSIRLAGRGELFF
CDR3nt: TGTGCCAGTAGTATCAGGCTAGCGGGAAGGGGGGAGCTGTTTTTT

len: 15
v_gene: TRBV4-3
j_gene: TRBJ1-2
abundance: .
d_gene: .
CDR3aa: CASSQENQPPYGYTF
CDR3nt: TGCGCCAGCAGCCAAGAAAATCAACCTCCTTATGGCTACACCTTC

len: 17
v_gene: TRBV9
j_gene: TRBJ2-1
abundance: .
d_gene: .
CDR3aa: CASSPSGGIGSYNEQFF
CDR3nt: TGTGCCAGCAGTCCCTCTGGAGGGATCGGTTCCTACAATGAGCAGTTCTTC

len: 16
v_gene: TRBV18
j_gene: TRBJ2-3
abundance: .
d_gene: .
CDR3aa: CASSPGVSALLDTQYF
CDR3nt: TGTGCCAGCTCACCAGGAGTGTCAGCGCTTCTAGATACGCAGTATTTT

len: 14
v_gene: TRBV13
j_gene: TRBJ1-6
abundance: .
d_gene: TRBD1
CDR3aa: CASTRTGDNSPLHF
CDR3nt: TGTGCCAGCACGCGGACAGGGGATAATTCACCCCTCCACTTT

len: 15
v_gene: TRBV7-2
j_gene: TRBJ2-1
abundance: .
d_gene: .
CDR3aa: CASSQRAGRYNEQFF
CDR3nt: TGTGCCAGCAGCCAAAGGGCAGGCAGGTACAATGAGCAGTTCTTC

len: 14
v_gene: TRBV28
j_gene: TRBJ2-1
abundance: .
d_gene: .
CDR3aa: CASMSLGLGGEQFF
CDR3nt: TGTGCCAGCATGAGTTTGGGGCTAGGGGGGGAGCAGTTCTTC

len: 14
v_gene: TRBV27
j_gene: TRBJ2-1
abundance: once
d_gene: .
CDR3aa: CASSSQGPYNEQFF
CDR3nt: TGTGCCAGCAGTTCCCAGGGGCCCTATAATGAGCAGTTCTTC

len: 14
v_gene: TRBV11-3
j_gene: TRBJ2-2
abundance: .
d_gene: .
CDR3aa: CASSFRQGPGELFF
CDR3nt: TGTGCCAGCAGCTTCCGCCAGGGCCCCGGGGAGCTGTTTTTT

len: 16
v_gene: TRBV27
j_gene: TRBJ1-2
abundance: .
d_gene: .
CDR3aa: CASSLVIGGVTGGYTF
CDR3nt: TGTGCCAGCAGTCTAGTAATCGGGGGGGTAACGGGAGGCTACACCTTC

len: 15
v_gene: TRBV12-2
j_gene: TRBJ1-3
abundance: .
d_gene: .
CDR3aa: CASRPHRVPGNTIYF
CDR3nt: TGTGCAAGTCGCCCTCACAGGGTCCCTGGAAACACCATATATTTT

len: 12
v_gene: TRBV6-5
j_gene: TRBJ2-2
abundance: .
d_gene: .
CDR3aa: CASRTGPGELFF
CDR3nt: TGTGCCAGCCGAACGGGCCCCGGGGAGCTGTTTTTT

len: 14
v_gene: TRBV28
j_gene: TRBJ1-1
abundance: .
d_gene: .
CDR3aa: CASSPWEVNTEAFF
CDR3nt: TGTGCCAGCAGCCCTTGGGAGGTGAACACTGAAGCTTTCTTT

len: 11
v_gene: TRBV30
j_gene: TRBJ2-7
abundance: .
d_gene: .
CDR3aa: CAFMGSYEQYF
CDR3nt: TGTGCCTTTATGGGCAGCTACGAGCAGTACTTC

len: 13
v_gene: TRBV4-3
j_gene: TRBJ2-3
abundance: .
d_gene: .
CDR3aa: CASRSRGTDTQYF
CDR3nt: TGCGCCAGCAGGTCTCGTGGCACAGATACGCAGTATTTT

len: 15
v_gene: TRBV7-2
j_gene: TRBJ2-1
abundance: once
d_gene: .
CDR3aa: CASSRSGTGYNEQFF
CDR3nt: TGTGCCAGCAGCCGATCCGGGACGGGCTACAATGAGCAGTTCTTC

len: 17
v_gene: TRBV10-3
j_gene: TRBJ1-1
abundance: .
d_gene: .
CDR3aa: CAISESSGGNRNTEAFF
CDR3nt: TGTGCCATCAGTGAGTCGAGCGGGGGGAATAGGAACACTGAAGCTTTCTTT

len: 14
v_gene: TRBV18
j_gene: TRBJ1-6
abundance: .
d_gene: .
CDR3aa: CASSAEVYNSPLHF
CDR3nt: TGTGCCAGCTCGGCGGAGGTTTATAATTCACCCCTCCACTTT

len: 15
v_gene: TRBV5-6
j_gene: TRBJ1-4
abundance: few
d_gene: .
CDR3aa: CASSRTLPGQEKLFF
CDR3nt: TGTGCCAGCAGCCGCACTCTCCCAGGCCAGGAAAAACTGTTTTTT

len: 13
v_gene: TRBV6-6
j_gene: TRBJ2-7
abundance: .
d_gene: .
CDR3aa: CASSTRNRAEQYF
CDR3nt: TGTGCCAGCAGTACCCGAAACAGGGCCGAGCAGTACTTC

len: 12
v_gene: TRBV7-2
j_gene: TRBJ2-5
abundance: .
d_gene: .
CDR3aa: CASSSSQETQYF
CDR3nt: TGTGCCAGCAGCTCCTCACAGGAGACCCAGTACTTC

len: 15
v_gene: TRBV5-1
j_gene: TRBJ2-7
abundance: .
d_gene: .
CDR3aa: CASSLVVRDPREQYF
CDR3nt: TGCGCCAGCAGCTTGGTCGTCAGAGATCCTCGGGAGCAGTACTTC

len: 16
v_gene: TRBV19
j_gene: TRBJ2-3
abundance: .
d_gene: .
CDR3aa: CASSIGVGDGTDTQYF
CDR3nt: TGTGCCAGTAGTATAGGAGTGGGGGACGGGACAGATACGCAGTATTTT

len: 14
v_gene: TRBV2
j_gene: TRBJ2-2
abundance: .
d_gene: TRBD1
CDR3aa: CASSEDRGTGELFF
CDR3nt: TGTGCCAGCAGTGAAGACAGGGGCACCGGGGAGCTGTTTTTT

len: 15
v_gene: TRBV5-4
j_gene: TRBJ1-3
abundance: few
d_gene: .
CDR3aa: CASSLGQGGGNTIYF
CDR3nt: TGTGCCAGCAGCTTGGGCCAGGGCGGTGGAAACACCATATATTTT

len: 13
v_gene: TRBV19
j_gene: TRBJ1-2
abundance: .
d_gene: .
CDR3aa: CASSRQFNYGYTF
CDR3nt: TGTGCCAGTAGTCGACAGTTTAACTATGGCTACACCTTC

len: 15
v_gene: TRBV7-2
j_gene: TRBJ2-3
abundance: .
d_gene: .
CDR3aa: CASSRQYRGIDTQYF
CDR3nt: TGTGCCAGCAGCCGACAGTATCGGGGGATAGATACGCAGTATTTT

len: 12
v_gene: TRBV7-2
j_gene: TRBJ1-5
abundance: .
d_gene: .
CDR3aa: CASSSNNQPQHF
CDR3nt: TGTGCCAGCAGCTCTAACAATCAGCCCCAGCATTTT

len: 14
v_gene: TRBV2
j_gene: TRBJ1-5
abundance: .
d_gene: .
CDR3aa: CASSRTERNQPQHF
CDR3nt: TGTGCCAGCAGTCGGACAGAACGCAATCAGCCCCAGCATTTT

len: 15
v_gene: TRBV28
j_gene: TRBJ2-7
abundance: .
d_gene: TRBD2
CDR3aa: CASSVLAGDSYEQYF
CDR3nt: TGTGCCAGCAGTGTGCTAGCGGGGGACTCCTACGAGCAGTACTTC

len: 14
v_gene: TRBV28
j_gene: TRBJ1-2
abundance: few
d_gene: TRBD1
CDR3aa: CASSPGTGSYGYTF
CDR3nt: TGTGCCAGCAGTCCAGGGACAGGGAGCTATGGCTACACCTTC

len: 14
v_gene: TRBV5-1
j_gene: TRBJ2-3
abundance: .
d_gene: .
CDR3aa: CASSGGPGTDTQYF
CDR3nt: TGCGCCAGCAGCGGCGGACCGGGCACAGATACGCAGTATTTT

len: 12
v_gene: TRBV28
j_gene: TRBJ2-7
abundance: .
d_gene: .
CDR3aa: CASSPNLAEQYF
CDR3nt: TGTGCCAGCAGTCCAAACCTGGCCGAGCAGTACTTC

len: 14
v_gene: TRBV5-1
j_gene: TRBJ2-3
abundance: .
d_gene: .
CDR3aa: CASRSRESTDTQYF
CDR3nt: TGCGCCAGCAGGTCTCGGGAGTCCACAGATACGCAGTATTTT

len: 13
v_gene: TRBV30
j_gene: TRBJ2-7
abundance: .
d_gene: .
CDR3aa: CAWSQRGGHEQYF
CDR3nt: TGTGCCTGGAGTCAAAGGGGAGGCCACGAGCAGTACTTC

len: 13
v_gene: TRBV28
j_gene: TRBJ2-1
abundance: .
d_gene: .
CDR3aa: CASSLALFNEQFF
CDR3nt: TGTGCCAGCAGTTTGGCCCTTTTCAATGAGCAGTTCTTC

len: 15
v_gene: TRBV10-3
j_gene: TRBJ2-6
abundance: once
d_gene: .
CDR3aa: CAITGEYSGANVLTF
CDR3nt: TGTGCCATCACTGGGGAATACTCTGGGGCCAACGTCCTGACTTTC

len: 12
v_gene: TRBV28
j_gene: TRBJ2-7
abundance: .
d_gene: .
CDR3aa: CASSPPSAEQYF
CDR3nt: TGTGCCAGCAGTCCGCCCTCGGCCGAGCAGTACTTC

len: 14
v_gene: TRBV19
j_gene: TRBJ1-5
abundance: .
d_gene: .
CDR3aa: CASRVGRGNQPQHF
CDR3nt: TGTGCCAGCAGGGTTGGAAGGGGCAATCAGCCCCAGCATTTT

len: 17
v_gene: TRBV10-1
j_gene: TRBJ2-1
abundance: .
d_gene: .
CDR3aa: CASSEASGAGSYNEQFF
CDR3nt: TGCGCCAGCAGTGAAGCGTCGGGAGCGGGCTCCTACAATGAGCAGTTCTTC

len: 14
v_gene: TRBV2
j_gene: TRBJ2-2
abundance: .
d_gene: TRBD1
CDR3aa: CASRRQGVGGELFF
CDR3nt: TGTGCCAGCAGGCGACAGGGGGTTGGCGGGGAGCTGTTTTTT

len: 16
v_gene: TRBV11-2
j_gene: TRBJ2-1
abundance: .
d_gene: TRBD2
CDR3aa: CASSLGVRTSNNEQFF
CDR3nt: TGTGCCAGCAGCTTAGGAGTCCGGACTAGCAACAATGAGCAGTTCTTC

len: 13
v_gene: TRBV4-1
j_gene: TRBJ1-5
abundance: few
d_gene: .
CDR3aa: CASSQDFSQPQHF
CDR3nt: TGCGCCAGCAGCCAAGATTTTTCGCAGCCCCAGCATTTT

len: 15
v_gene: TRBV5-1
j_gene: TRBJ2-7
abundance: .
d_gene: TRBD2
CDR3aa: CASSLELAGVYEQYF
CDR3nt: TGCGCCAGCAGCTTGGAACTAGCGGGAGTCTACGAGCAGTACTTC

len: 16
v_gene: TRBV9
j_gene: TRBJ2-2
abundance: .
d_gene: TRBD1
CDR3aa: CASSVGTGFPTGELFF
CDR3nt: TGTGCCAGCAGCGTCGGGACAGGCTTTCCTACCGGGGAGCTGTTTTTT

len: 16
v_gene: TRBV18
j_gene: TRBJ2-7
abundance: once
d_gene: TRBD2
CDR3aa: CASSPESGSLSYEQYF
CDR3nt: TGTGCCAGCTCACCCGAGAGCGGGAGCCTCTCCTACGAGCAGTACTTC

len: 17
v_gene: TRBV7-5
j_gene: TRBJ2-3
abundance: .
d_gene: .
CDR3aa: CARSPTSGSSCTDTQYF
CDR3nt: TGTGCCAGAAGCCCGACTAGCGGGAGTTCCTGCACAGATACGCAGTATTTT

len: 15
v_gene: TRBV5-1
j_gene: TRBJ2-1
abundance: .
d_gene: TRBD1
CDR3aa: CASSLAQGAGNEQFF
CDR3nt: TGCGCCAGCAGCTTGGCCCAGGGGGCGGGCAATGAGCAGTTCTTC